The clone carrying this T cell receptor beta chain has a count of ten or more. Primers used in a second PCR of about 6 to 11 cycles were a sample-barcoded 5' primer and a J-beta primer mix. Every sample gave at least 2.5 million paired-end reads containing CDR3. TCRdb passed the 5' RACE reads through MiXCR, listing each CDR3 protein once. The repertoire includes 700,000 to 950,000 distinct CDR3 sequences, 58% of them detected once, and roughly 20% sits in the top ten. The data originate from a study of blood T cells in healthy people across ages. Each donor supplied around 9.6 milliliters of peripheral blood. Per sample, extraction of total RNA gave at least 5.5 micrograms in every case. Trimming took 5 bases from V and 0 from J; bases not matched to a gene: 2. Germline V lookup: CDR1 SEHNR, CDR2 FQNEAQ (reference sequence). The CDR3 contains 14 residues.

This TCR came from a man between 25 and 39 years old in good health. V gene TRBV7-9 combines with J gene TRBJ1-1; 8 bases fit TRBD1. The sample taken for sequencing was blood. The CDR3, as DNA: TGTGCCAGCAGCCCAGGGGGCTTGAACACTGAAGCTTTCTTT. This translates into CASSPGGLNTEAFF.